One and the same sample provided the 24 T cell receptor beta chains below, sequenced in a study of T cell clonality in common variable immunodeficiency. Libraries were prepared by immunoSEQ multiplex PCR; TCRdb keeps only in-frame clonotypes and omits some of them. The profile covers around 60,000 clones, none occurring a single time. The specimen was peripheral blood mononuclear cells. The receptors shown here come from a person between 18 and 70 years old in good health.

This clone was recorded at least ten times. The read halts 3 residues ahead of the CDR3 end, with the missing end drawn from the germline J gene. The rearrangement joins TRBV18 to TRBJ1-1, with D possibly TRBD1 on 6 matching bases. V gave up 3 bases and J gave up 1 base, with 12 bases separating them. CDR3 length: 15 residues. Germline V gene sequence: CDR1 KGHSH, CDR2 LQKENI. Here the CDR3 reads CASSPTTGTNTEAFF. Partial CDR3 DNA: TGTGCCAGCTCACCTACGACAGGTACGAACACTGAA.

This clone was seen at least ten times. Read sequence stops 3 residues before the CDR3 end, and the germline J gene provides the missing end. This chain uses TRBV11-3 with TRBJ2-3, with TRBD1 identical over 8 bases. This CDR3 contains 15 residues. V lost 2 bases and J lost 3; bases outside the gene matches: 4. The germline V gene has CDR1 SGHNT and CDR2 YENEEA. CDR3: CASSLQGARTDTQYF. CDR3 DNA, as far as it was read: TGTGCCAGCAGCTTACAGGGGGCGCGAACAGATACG.

This clone was counted ten times or more. The CDR3 extends 3 residues past the end of the read, so its final part is completed from the germline J gene. The chain combines TRBV12-3 or TRBV12-4 with TRBJ1-2, with D possibly TRBD1 on 6 matching bases. The CDR3 has 14 residues. CDR3 in amino acids: CASSFREDRTGYTF. Partial CDR3 DNA: TGTGCCAGCAGTTTCCGAGAGGACAGAACGGGC.

This clone was detected ten times or more. The CDR3 is cut off 3 residues early in the read; its end comes from the germline J gene. The chain links TRBV10-3 to TRBJ2-7, with a weak D call TRBD2 (6 bases). The CDR3 is 14 residues long. The ends were cut back, 2 bases at V and 1 base at J, with 9 bases in the middle. Germline CDR1 and CDR2: ENHRY and SYGVKD. CDR3 DNA, as far as it was read: TGTGCCATCAGTGAGGGGCGGGAATCCTACGAG. It translates to CAISEGRESYE. From start to end, the CDR3 is CAISEGRESYEQYF.

This clone was seen repeatedly, ten times or more. The read terminates 3 residues ahead of where the CDR3 ends, so the germline J gene completes it. J is TRBJ1-1 and V is TRBV14; the D gene is possibly TRBD1 (5 bases). Germline CDR1 is SGHDN and CDR2 is FVKESK. V was clipped by 0 bases and J by 1 base, with 12 bases between them. The CDR3 covers 16 residues. CDR3 sequence reads: CASSQEGQGWNTEAFF. The DNA read from the CDR3 is TGTGCCAGCAGCCAAGAGGGGCAGGGTTGGAACACTGAA.

This clone was counted ten times or more. The DNA ends 3 residues before the CDR3 does, and the rest of the CDR3 is filled in from the germline J gene. The V call is TRBV11-2, the J call TRBJ2-7, with D maybe TRBD1 (5 bases). Germline CDR1 SGHAT, CDR2 FQNNGV. V shed 5 bases and J shed 2 bases, with 13 bases lying between them. There are 14 residues in the CDR3. The DNA read from the CDR3 is TGTGCCAGCAGCCTCATTGAAGGGGCCTACGAG. It yields the protein CASSLIEGAYE. The whole CDR3 sequence is CASSLIEGAYEQYF.

This clone came up many times. The CDR3 goes on 3 residues after the read ends, and that part is filled in from the germline J gene. The chain joins TRBV5-6 to TRBJ1-4, with D unresolved. Germline-derived CDR1 and CDR2 are SGHDT and YYEEEE. This CDR3 contains 11 residues. The CDR3 loop reads CASSLDGKLFF. Incomplete CDR3 DNA: TGTGCCAGCAGCTTGGACGGGAAA.

Ten or more counts support this clone. The read stops 3 residues short of the end of the CDR3; the missing end is completed from the germline J gene. This chain joins TRBV29-1 and TRBJ2-6; maybe TRBD2 (6 bases). Trimming took off 4 bases at V and 0 bases at J, with 16 bases between the two ends. The CDR3 is 17 amino acids. CDR1 is SQVTM, CDR2 ANQGSEA, per germline. Partial CDR3 DNA: TGCAGCGTTGCCCCAGCGGGCAGCTCCTCTGGGGCCAACGTC. Its protein product is CSVAPAGSSSGANV. The full CDR3 protein is CSVAPAGSSSGANVLTF.

This clone was picked up many times. The CDR3 end is not reached by the read, which stops 3 residues before it; the germline J gene fills it in. The chain uses TRBV9 and TRBJ2-1; a weak D match, TRBD1 (5 bases). The V end lost 4 bases, the J end lost 6 bases, and 14 bases lay between the germline ends. Germline V CDR1 and CDR2: SGDLS, YYNGEE. The CDR3 length is 14 residues. The covered CDR3 bases are TGTGCCAGCAGCCCATCAACTGGGGCCAATGAG. Protein sequence: CASSPSTGANE. The entire CDR3 protein reads CASSPSTGANEQFF.

This clone was observed at least ten times. One end of the junction varies from germline; a read error may be responsible. Read data end 3 residues before the CDR3 end; the end is taken from the germline J gene. The gene calls are TRBV5-1 and TRBJ2-5; 7 nucleotides match TRBD1. CDR1 SGHRS and CDR2 YFSETQ come from the germline V gene. The CDR3 is 18 residues long. The DNA read from the CDR3 is TGCGCCAGCAGCTTTCACCGGACAGGAGGCTCGTTACAAGCGACC. Translation: CASSFHRTGGSLQAT. The entire CDR3 sequence reads CASSFHRTGGSLQATQYF.

This clone occurred many times. The read finishes 3 residues shy of the CDR3 end, and the germline J gene is used to complete it. The gene calls are TRBV5-1 and TRBJ2-3, with D possibly matching TRBD2 (5 bases). The germline V and J ends were trimmed by 4 bases and 3 bases, with 9 bases remaining between them. Germline V gene sequence: CDR1 SGHRS, CDR2 YFSETQ. The length of the CDR3 is 13 residues. The sequenced CDR3 bases are TGCGCCAGCAGCCCCAGCGGTACAGATACG. This translates into CASSPSGTDT. The full CDR3 protein reads CASSPSGTDTQYF.

This clone occurred many times. The read ends 3 residues early relative to the CDR3; the germline J gene fills the gap. The chain couples TRBV3-1 (or the pseudogene TRBV3-2) to TRBJ1-6, with TRBD1 identical over 8 bases. V was clipped by 2 bases and J by 10 bases; unmatched bases: 7. CDR1 is LGHDT and CDR2 is YNNKEL in the germline V gene (reference sequence). The CDR3 spans 15 residues. CDR3 bases read: TGTGCCAGCAGCCAATCCGGGACAGGCGGGTCACCC. Its protein is CASSQSGTGGSP. The whole CDR3 protein reads CASSQSGTGGSPLHF.

This clone has ten or more counts. The observed sequence ends 3 residues before the CDR3 terminus, with the missing tail filled in from the germline J gene. The chain combines TRBV12-5 with TRBJ1-1; weak D call: TRBD1 (5 bases). V lost 0 bases to trimming and J lost 3 bases, with 23 bases between them. CDR3 length equals 19 residues. CDR1 and CDR2 (germline): LGHNT, FRNRAP. The CDR3 region is CASGLVLRQDIKLDTEAFF. The CDR3 DNA, read in part, is TGTGCTAGTGGTTTGGTACTGAGGCAGGACATTAAATTGGACACTGAA.

This clone was detected ten times or more. Sequencing ends 3 residues short of the CDR3 end; the germline J gene provides the rest. The chain couples TRBV5-1 to TRBJ2-2, with TRBD2 matching 7 bases. This CDR3 contains 17 residues. The V and J ends lost 2 bases and 0 bases, in that order; junction bases with no gene match: 7. The germline CDR1 and CDR2 sequences are SGHRS and YFSETQ. CDR3 residues: CASSFRAGASNTGELFF. CDR3 DNA (partial): TGCGCCAGCAGCTTCCGGGCGGGAGCGTCGAACACCGGGGAG.

Details on this clone: The read finishes 3 residues shy of the CDR3 end, and the germline J gene is used to complete it. The same CDR3 arises from other DNA sequences in this sample as well. The V gene is TRBV19, the J gene TRBJ1-1; tentatively, D is TRBD1 (5 bases). The CDR3 has 14 amino acids. CDR1 is LNHDA, CDR2 SQIVND, per germline (reference sequence). The CDR3 spells CASSIVWGETEAFF. The covered CDR3 bases are TGTGCCAGTAGTATAGTCTGGGGGGAGACCGAA.

At least ten counts were recorded for this clone. Read coverage stops 3 residues before the CDR3 terminus; the germline J gene supplies the remainder. This sequence joins TRBV7-3 and TRBJ2-7; TRBD2 matches 12 bases. From germline, CDR1 is SGHTA and CDR2 FQGTGA. Trimming removed 5 bases from V and 3 bases from J; junction bases left unmatched: 5. The CDR3 sequence is 15 residues long. This CDR3 reads CASSPGLAGSYEQYF. Partial CDR3 DNA: TGTGCCAGCAGCCCCGGACTAGCGGGGAGCTACGAG.

This clone was detected ten times or more. The read ends 3 residues shy of where the CDR3 ends; the end is completed using the germline J gene. The chain combines TRBV20-1 with TRBJ2-5, with TRBD2 identical over 12 bases. The V segment lost 0 bases and the J segment 4 bases; nucleotides outside the gene matches: 12. The germline gives CDR1 DFQATT, CDR2 SNEGSKA (reference sequence). CDR3 length: 18 residues. The CDR3 bases that were read are TGCAGTGCTAGAGATCGGACTAGCGGGGAGTCTCGTCGAGAGACC. Protein: CSARDRTSGESRRET. The whole CDR3 sequence reads CSARDRTSGESRRETQYF.

A word on this clone: From the germline J gene comes the end of the CDR3, since the read stops 3 residues before it. The chain links TRBV11-2 to TRBJ1-5, with D perhaps matching TRBD1 (6 bases). The V end was cut by 5 bases, the J end by 0 bases, with 11 bases between. This CDR3 comprises 15 residues. Per the germline V gene, CDR1 is SGHAT and CDR2 is FQNNGV. The CDR3 reads CASSGGANSNQPQHF. Partial CDR3 DNA: TGTGCCAGCAGCGGGGGGGCTAATAGCAATCAGCCC.

This clone was recorded many times. The CDR3 end is not reached by the read, which stops 3 residues before it; the germline J gene fills it in. The chain has TRBV7-3 and TRBJ2-5; possibly TRBD1 for D (6 bases). With 0 bases removed from V and 5 bases from J, the gap between germline ends came to 13 bases. CDR1 is SGHTA, CDR2 FQGTGA, per germline. The CDR3 runs to 15 residues. The sequenced part of the CDR3 DNA is TGTGCCAGCAGCTTAACTTTGGGGGCTGGGGAGACC. Amino acids: CASSLTLGAGET. The full CDR3 reads CASSLTLGAGETQYF.

In this sample, this clone turned up many times. The CDR3 extends 3 residues past the end of the read, so its final part is completed from the germline J gene. This sequence joins TRBV2 and TRBJ1-2, with unresolved D. The CDR3 totals 13 residues. Germline CDR1 SNHLY, CDR2 FYNNEI. The sequenced part of the CDR3 DNA is TGTGCCAGCAGTGTCTTAAACAGCTACGGC. Its translation is CASSVLNSYG. The whole CDR3 reads CASSVLNSYGYTF. Filled out from reference TRBV2 and TRBJ1-2, the complete variable domain reads EPEVTQTPSHQVTQMGQEVILRCVPISNHLYFYWYRQILGQKVEFLVSFYNNEISEKSEIFDDQFSVERPDGSNFTLKIRSTKLEDSAMYFCASSVLNSYGYTFGSGTRLTVV.

The sample holds many counts of this clone. CDR3 sequence: CASNPTGRALYNEQFF. The part of the CDR3 DNA that was read is TGTGCCAGCAACCCGACGGGGAGGGCCCTCTACAATGAG. The rearrangement joins TRBV7-8 to TRBJ2-1; 7 bases line up with TRBD2. The read gets to within 3 residues of the CDR3 end, and the germline J gene fills in the rest. CDR3 length: 16 residues. The ends lost 7 bases at V and 3 bases at J; junction bases unmatched: 12. Germline CDR1 and CDR2: SGHVS and FQNEAQ.

The sample holds many counts of this clone. The read ends 3 residues before the CDR3 terminus; that terminus is restored from the germline J gene. The chain recombines TRBV7-3 with TRBJ2-7; 10 bases match TRBD1. The V gene end was trimmed by 5 bases and the J gene end by 4 bases; junction bases not matched to a gene: 2. Germline V lookup: CDR1 SGHTA, CDR2 FQGTGA. The CDR3 loop spans 13 amino acids. The CDR3 sequence is CASSPDRGYEQYF. The sequenced CDR3 bases are TGTGCCAGCAGCCCGGACAGGGGGTACGAG.

This clone was picked up many times. The read ends 3 residues early relative to the CDR3; the germline J gene fills the gap. V usage is TRBV2 and J usage is TRBJ1-5; 7 nucleotides agree with TRBD1. The CDR3 has 15 amino acids. CDR1 SNHLY and CDR2 FYNNEI come from the germline V gene. Trimming cost V 5 bases and J 4 bases; bases outside gene matches: 8. The CDR3 reads CASSRQGGTNQPQHF. The part of the CDR3 DNA that was read is TGTGCCAGCAGTAGACAGGGAGGCACTAATCAGCCC.

In its sample, this clone was seen many times. CDR3 DNA, as far as it was read: TGTGCCATCAGTCAACAGGGGGCGGGGGTTACTGAA. Encoded protein: CAISQQGAGVTE. The CDR3, in full, reads CAISQQGAGVTEAFF. The chain couples TRBV10-3 to TRBJ1-1; the match to TRBD1 covers 9 bases. The read terminates 3 residues before the CDR3 end, so the remaining end is supplied by the germline J gene. The V and J ends lost 5 bases and 5 bases, in that order; junction bases with no gene match: 9. Germline V CDR1 and CDR2: ENHRY, SYGVKD. The CDR3 has 15 residues.